The next 27 T cell receptor beta chains were all read from a single sample in a study of T cell changes during pregnancy in multiple sclerosis. Repertoires were generated with immunoSEQ multiplex PCR, while TCRdb's copy carries only in-frame clones and drops some. The sample carries roughly 69,000 clones, roughly 93% recorded once. This sample comprised peripheral blood, obtained in the third trimester of pregnancy. Source of these receptors: a female donor with multiple sclerosis, enrolled in a pregnancy study.

The chain has TRBV4-1 and TRBJ1-5, with a tentative D call TRBD1 (6 bases). The length of the CDR3 is 15 residues. The germline CDR1 and CDR2 sequences are MGHRA and YSYEKL. V lost 1 base, J lost 1 base, and 8 bases lay in between. CDR3: CASSQATGSNQPQHF. In DNA, the CDR3 is TGCGCCAGCAGCCAAGCCACAGGGAGCAATCAGCCCCAGCATTTT.

The chain couples TRBV18 to TRBJ2-7; TRBD2 agrees at 8 bases. The ends lost 6 bases at V and 2 bases at J; junction bases unmatched: 12. The V gene's germline CDR1 is KGHSH and CDR2 LQKENI. The length of the CDR3 is 16 residues. CDR3: CASSAPGMRGAYEQYF. In DNA form, the CDR3 reads TGTGCCAGCTCCGCCCCCGGGATGCGGGGGGCCTACGAGCAGTACTTC.

This sequence joins TRBV18 and TRBJ2-7; 8 bases are a match to TRBD2. With 3 bases clipped from V and 5 bases from J, the junction kept 18 bases outside the gene matches. There are 18 residues in the CDR3. The germline gives CDR1 KGHSH, CDR2 LQKENI. This CDR3 reads CASSPTASTGGGTHEQYF. CDR3 bases: TGTGCCAGCTCACCTACGGCCAGCACCGGGGGGGGAACCCACGAGCAGTACTTC.

The chain uses TRBV11-2 and TRBJ1-1; tentative D call: TRBD1 (6 bases). Trimming stripped 4 bases from V and 0 bases from J, with 9 bases between. Germline V CDR1 and CDR2: SGHAT, FQNNGV. The CDR3 spans 14 residues. The CDR3 here is CASSWGQMNTEAFF. The CDR3 DNA reads TGTGCCAGCAGCTGGGGACAAATGAACACTGAAGCTTTCTTT.

The chain employs TRBV6-1 and TRBJ2-5; D unclear. Germline values: CDR1 MNHNS, CDR2 SASEGT. This CDR3 contains 13 residues. V lost 6 bases and J lost 0, with 8 bases in between. DNA for the CDR3: TGTGCCAGCAGCCGCCGGGACCAAGAGACCCAGTACTTC. Translating gives CASSRRDQETQYF.

The V gene is TRBV27, the J gene TRBJ2-6; 9 nucleotides align to TRBD1. The CDR3 extends over 18 amino acids. V dropped 5 bases and J dropped 0; count of bases not matched to a gene: 8. CDR1 is MNHEY and CDR2 is SMNVEV in the germline V gene (reference sequence). The CDR3 DNA sequence: TGTGCCAGCAGTAGGGACAGGGTCGGATCCTCTGGGGCCAACGTCCTGACTTTC. Its translation is CASSRDRVGSSGANVLTF.

The V and J genes are TRBV5-1 and TRBJ2-3; D not resolved. Germline V gene lookup returns CDR1 SGHRS and CDR2 YFSETQ. CDR3 length: 11 residues. The V and J ends lost 2 bases and 6 bases respectively, with 4 bases between them. CDR3 protein: CASSFTDTQYF. CDR3 DNA sequence: TGCGCCAGCAGCTTCACTGATACGCAGTATTTT.

The chain combines TRBV29-1 with TRBJ1-1, with D possibly matching TRBD1 (6 bases). CDR1 and CDR2 (germline): SQVTM, ANQGSEA. Trimming shortened V by 5 bases and J by 5 bases, and 18 bases separated the two germline ends. This CDR3 comprises 14 residues. The CDR3 loop reads CSVKGGRGTTEAFF. CDR3 DNA: TGCAGCGTTAAAGGGGGACGGGGGACGACTGAAGCTTTCTTT.

The V call is TRBV27, the J call TRBJ2-7, with a tentative D call TRBD2 (5 bases). The CDR3 consists of 14 residues. The germline gives CDR1 MNHEY, CDR2 SMNVEV (reference sequence). The V and J ends lost 0 bases and 1 base respectively, with 7 bases between them. CDR3 nucleotide sequence: TGTGCCAGCAGTTTATCCTGGGAGTCCTACGAGCAGTACTTC. Protein product: CASSLSWESYEQYF.

V usage is TRBV7-2 and J usage is TRBJ1-4; D uncertain. CDR3 length: 13 residues. In germline, CDR1 is SGHTA, CDR2 FQGNSA. V lost 0 bases to trimming and J lost 8 bases, with 7 bases between them. The chain's CDR3 is CASSLAVEEKLFF. CDR3 coding DNA: TGTGCCAGCAGCTTAGCGGTGGAGGAAAAACTGTTTTTT.

The chain joins TRBV6-5 to TRBJ2-5; TRBD2 matches 13 bases. Germline V CDR1 and CDR2: MNHEY, SVGAGI. J gave up 5 bases and V 8 bases, and 5 bases lay outside the gene matches. This CDR3 has 14 residues. As DNA, the CDR3 is TGTGCCAGCGATACTAGCGGGGGGGCGGAGACCCAGTACTTC. Its protein product is CASDTSGGAETQYF.

On this clone: This same CDR3 is encoded by further DNA sequences in the sample. This rearrangement joins TRBV30 to TRBJ1-3; D is unresolved. The CDR3 is made up of 13 amino acids. Germline loops: CDR1 GTSNPN, CDR2 SVGIG (reference sequence). V lost 0 bases to trimming and J lost 5 bases, with 8 bases between them. CDR3 nucleotide sequence: TGTGCCTGGAGTGTATCGGGAAGAAACACCATATATTTT. It translates to CAWSVSGRNTIYF. The full variable domain, rest sourced from reference TRBV30 and TRBJ1-3, is SQTIHQWPATLVQPVGSPLSLECTVEGTSNPNLYWYRQAAGRGLQLLFYSVGIGQISSEVPQNLSASRPQDRQFILSSKKLLLSDSGFYLCAWSVSGRNTIYFGEGSWLTVV.

In its sample, this clone was seen many times. The gene calls are TRBV2 and TRBJ1-5; 8 bases line up with TRBD1. CDR1 and CDR2 (germline): SNHLY, FYNNEI. This CDR3 has 18 amino acids. The J segment lost 4 bases and the V segment lost 5 bases, leaving 16 bases of the junction unmatched. The CDR3, as DNA: TGTGCCAGCAGTTTGGGGATTTGGGACAGGACACAAAATCAGCCCCAGCATTTT. This encodes CASSLGIWDRTQNQPQHF.

J is TRBJ1-2 and V is TRBV29-1; no reliable D call. V dropped 4 bases and J dropped 0 bases, with 9 bases sitting between them. CDR3 length: 13 residues. The V gene's germline CDR1 is SQVTM and CDR2 ANQGSEA. The CDR3 DNA is TGCAGCGTTGCACAGACGTCTAACTATGGCTACACCTTC. It codes for CSVAQTSNYGYTF.

The rearrangement uses TRBV28 and TRBJ1-3, with 7 bases fitting TRBD1. CDR3 size: 15 residues. The germline gives CDR1 MDHEN, CDR2 SYDVKM. The junction had 4 bases not matched to a gene; V was cut back by 4 bases and J by 1 base. CDR3 coding DNA: TGTGCCAGCAGTTCCGGGGACAGTTCTGGAAACACCATATATTTT. As protein: CASSSGDSSGNTIYF. Complete variable domain (other parts from reference TRBV28 and TRBJ1-3): DVKVTQSSRYLVKRTGEKVFLECVQDMDHENMFWYRQDPGLGLRLIYFSYDVKMKEKGDIPEGYSVSREKKERFSLILESASTNQTSMYLCASSSGDSSGNTIYFGEGSWLTVV.

The chain is built from TRBV28 and TRBJ2-1, with TRBD2 matching 9 bases. In germline, CDR1 is MDHEN, CDR2 SYDVKM. The CDR3 runs to 15 residues. Trimming at V came to 6 bases and at J to 8 bases, leaving 11 bases not matched to a gene. CDR3 sequence (DNA): TGTGCCAGCAGGGGGGGAGCGGGGGGCAGGGATGAGCAGTTCTTC. Protein product: CASRGGAGGRDEQFF.

This chain connects TRBV4-1 to TRBJ2-3; 8 bases are shared with TRBD2. V lost 7 bases and J lost 2; bases outside the gene matches: 11. Germline V gene data show CDR1 as MGHRA and CDR2 as YSYEKL. The CDR3 loop spans 16 amino acids. The CDR3 sequence: CASTRLGTRNTDTQYF. CDR3 bases: TGCGCCAGCACCAGACTTGGGACTAGAAACACAGATACGCAGTATTTT.

DNA for the CDR3: TGTGCCAGCAGCGATAGCTATTCCTACGAGCAGTACTTC. The encoded protein is CASSDSYSYEQYF. The rearrangement joins TRBV6-5 to TRBJ2-7; D gene ambiguous. V was pared by 6 bases and J by 1 base, with 10 bases between. Germline V CDR1 and CDR2: MNHEY, SVGAGI. The CDR3 contains 13 residues.

The genes are TRBV5-1 and TRBJ2-7, with D perhaps matching TRBD2 (5 bases). The CDR3 sequence is 13 residues long. Germline V CDR1 and CDR2: SGHRS, YFSETQ. V was trimmed by 0 bases and J by 2 bases, leaving 6 bases between them. This CDR3 is CASSLGGTYEQYF. The CDR3 bases are TGCGCCAGCAGCTTGGGAGGGACCTACGAGCAGTACTTC.

The chain has TRBV28 and TRBJ1-1; D is unresolved. The CDR3 is 13 amino acids. V lost 8 bases and J 0 bases, leaving 10 bases between the germline ends. Germline CDR1 is MDHEN and CDR2 is SYDVKM. CDR3 amino acids: CASWLAMNTEAFF. The CDR3 DNA reads TGTGCCAGCTGGTTGGCAATGAACACTGAAGCTTTCTTT.

This chain connects TRBV7-8 to TRBJ1-5; no reliable D call. The V end was cut by 1 base, the J end by 5 bases, with 15 bases between. The CDR3 runs 16 residues. Germline CDR1 reads SGHVS; CDR2 reads FQNEAQ. CDR3 sequence (DNA): TGTGCCAGCAGCTTAGAATGGACTGCGGGATATCAGCCCCAGCATTTT. Amino acid sequence: CASSLEWTAGYQPQHF.

This chain links TRBV5-1 with TRBJ2-7; D possibly corresponds to TRBD1 (5 bases). Trimming pared 0 bases from V and 2 bases from J, leaving 6 bases between. Germline V gene sequence: CDR1 SGHRS, CDR2 YFSETQ. The CDR3 length is 13 residues. The CDR3 reads CASSLGTTYEQYF. CDR3 coding DNA: TGCGCCAGCAGCTTGGGGACAACCTACGAGCAGTACTTC.

The rearrangement joins TRBV6-6 to TRBJ2-2; tentatively, D is TRBD2 (6 bases). CDR1 is MNHNY and CDR2 is SVGAGI in the germline V gene (reference sequence). The V gene lost 2 bases and the J gene lost 6 bases, with 16 bases spanning the gap. The CDR3 is made up of 16 amino acids. CDR3 in amino acids: CASSYGTGSNPGELFF. CDR3 nucleotides: TGTGCCAGCAGTTACGGGACCGGGAGCAACCCCGGGGAGCTGTTTTTT.

The genes are TRBV2 and TRBJ2-5, with 7 bases fitting TRBD2. The CDR3 sequence is 16 residues long. V lost 6 bases to trimming and J lost 2 bases; unmatched junction nucleotides: 12. Germline values: CDR1 SNHLY, CDR2 FYNNEI. For the CDR3, the DNA is TGTGCCAGCAGGCATCTAGCGGCAGCCTTTCAAGAGACCCAGTACTTC. This translates into CASRHLAAAFQETQYF.

This chain joins TRBV19 and TRBJ1-2, with 9 bases aligning to TRBD1. This CDR3 has 15 amino acids. V trimming: 3 bases; J trimming: 7 bases; junction bases outside the gene matches: 9. Germline lookup yields CDR1 LNHDA and CDR2 SQIVND (reference sequence). CDR3 protein: CASSIKGQGVRGYTF. DNA of the CDR3: TGTGCCAGTAGTATCAAGGGACAGGGTGTGCGTGGCTACACCTTC.

The J gene is TRBJ2-7, the V gene TRBV7-8, with 7 bases matching TRBD1. The CDR3 length is 15 residues. The germline CDR1 and CDR2 sequences are SGHVS and FQNEAQ. With V trimmed by 5 bases and J by 3 bases, 10 bases remained unmatched. CDR3: CASSPGQRTLYEQYF. As DNA, the CDR3 is TGTGCCAGCAGCCCGGGACAGCGGACCCTCTACGAGCAGTACTTC.

CDR3 region: CASSFGRGVGYTF. The CDR3 nucleotides are TGTGCCAGCAGTTTCGGCAGGGGGGTTGGCTACACCTTC. The chain carries TRBV27 and TRBJ1-2, with 7 bases fitting TRBD1. V shed 3 bases, J shed 7 bases, and the junction held 5 bases outside the gene matches. From germline, CDR1 is MNHEY and CDR2 SMNVEV (reference sequence). The CDR3 contains 13 residues.